Listed below are T cell receptor beta chains from one sample, sequenced in a study of monozygotic twins with inflammatory bowel disease. TCRdb reworked the 5' RACE reads into one entry per CDR3 protein, no DNA. The repertoire shows about 420,000 distinct CDR3 sequences; the top ten hold around 2.3%. What was sequenced was blood. The receptor set was obtained from a human donor with ulcerative colitis or Crohn's disease, or a healthy co-twin of an affected twin (not recorded which). The CDR3 runs from the conserved cysteine through the conserved F or W. Each record gives: CDR3 protein, V gene, J gene.

CDR3: CASSLGGGTLSNEQFF
V: TRBV5-1
J: TRBJ2-1

CDR3: CAIGSGSGTQYF
V: TRBV10-3
J: TRBJ2-3

CDR3: CASGENQPQHF
V: TRBV7-2
J: TRBJ1-5

CDR3: CASSLRAGLETQYF
V: TRBV7-9
J: TRBJ2-5

CDR3: CASSPTGATNEKLFF
V: TRBV5-1
J: TRBJ1-4

CDR3: CASSVNPSGVRTQYF
V: TRBV9
J: TRBJ2-3

CDR3: CASSRDLNSYEQYF
V: TRBV18
J: TRBJ2-7

CDR3: CASKPGSLAGELFF
V: TRBV19
J: TRBJ2-2

CDR3: CSAVQGGSPLHF
V: TRBV20-1
J: TRBJ1-6

CDR3: CASSYGGENTEAFF
V: TRBV28
J: TRBJ1-1

CDR3: CASTLAESGNEQFF
V: TRBV7-9
J: TRBJ2-1

CDR3: CASSSIPRSSETQYF
V: TRBV5-6
J: TRBJ2-5

CDR3: CASNAISGTVYEQYF
V: TRBV6-1
J: TRBJ2-7

CDR3: CASSFVTSETQYF
V: TRBV12-3/TRBV12-4
J: TRBJ2-5

CDR3: CASSLSRGLFF
V: TRBV12-3/TRBV12-4
J: TRBJ2-2

CDR3: CASNRDTGYEQYF
V: TRBV7-9
J: TRBJ2-7

CDR3: CASSMKPASGELFF
V: TRBV19
J: TRBJ2-2

CDR3: CSVELAGKGRWYEQFF
V: TRBV29-1
J: TRBJ2-1

CDR3: CASSTTGGGGYEQYF
V: TRBV28
J: TRBJ2-7

CDR3: CASSRQGIGNTIYF
V: TRBV7-9
J: TRBJ1-3

CDR3: CASSYPRTGVTEAFF
V: TRBV12-3/TRBV12-4
J: TRBJ1-1

CDR3: CATSRGTYEQYF
V: TRBV15
J: TRBJ2-7

CDR3: CASSPTRSIETQYF
V: TRBV18
J: TRBJ2-5

CDR3: CASRVTQGVHGYTF
V: TRBV2
J: TRBJ1-2

CDR3: CATTRGGARDYGYTF
V: TRBV6-1
J: TRBJ1-2

CDR3: CASSSGRYEQYF
V: TRBV6-5
J: TRBJ2-7

CDR3: CSASSLEGQPQHF
V: TRBV20-1
J: TRBJ1-5

CDR3: CASSLEEKRGIYNEQFF
V: TRBV5-6
J: TRBJ2-1

CDR3: CASRRTGFGNQPQHF
V: TRBV12-3/TRBV12-4
J: TRBJ1-5

CDR3: CSAPQGSHSGNTIYF
V: TRBV20-1
J: TRBJ1-3

CDR3: CSVYRQGSPYEQYF
V: TRBV29-1
J: TRBJ2-7